These 6 T cell receptor beta chains were sequenced from one sample in a study of shared clonotypes between healthy human individuals. Here immunoSEQ multiplex PCR was the method, and the copy in TCRdb shows in-frame clones only, minus some. Seen here are about 2.2 million clones, 80% to 95% observed once, and the top ten hold more than 1.5%. Only CD45RO-negative cells positively selected for CCR7 counted as naive CD8 cells, so terminally differentiated effector memory CD45RA+ cells were excluded. The sequencing input was naive CD8+ T cells from PBMCs. These receptors all come from a man younger than 35 in good health. Some clones in this sample may be carry-over from other donors' samples.

This sequence joins TRBV6-1 and TRBJ2-3; D unclear. CDR1 is MNHNS and CDR2 is SASEGT in the germline V gene. The length of the CDR3 is 13 residues. V lost 4 bases and J lost 4, with 9 bases in between. In DNA form, the CDR3 reads TGTGCCAGCAGTGGGGTGTTGGCAGATACGCAGTATTTT. Translated: CASSGVLADTQYF.

The V and J genes are TRBV7-6 and TRBJ2-3, with TRBD2 matching over 10 bases. CDR3 length equals 16 residues. J was trimmed by 3 bases and V by 8 bases; bases with no gene match: 11. The germline CDR1 and CDR2 sequences are SGHVS and FNYEAQ. DNA of the CDR3: TGTGCCAGCGGGGGGCTAGCGGGAGAGGAAACAGATACGCAGTATTTT. Translating it yields CASGGLAGEETDTQYF.

The chain recombines TRBV5-4 with TRBJ2-1; 7 nucleotides agree with TRBD2. CDR3 length: 18 amino acids. The V segment lost 0 bases and the J segment 4 bases; nucleotides outside the gene matches: 13. Germline V gene data show CDR1 as SGHNT and CDR2 as YYREEE (reference sequence). The CDR3: CASSLEVGPGGTYNEQFF. CDR3 nucleotides: TGTGCCAGCAGCTTGGAGGTCGGACCGGGAGGAACATACAATGAGCAGTTCTTC.

The chain is built from TRBV7-6 and TRBJ2-7; 8 bases align to TRBD1. The CDR3 loop spans 16 amino acids. The germline gives CDR1 SGHVS, CDR2 FNYEAQ. With 6 bases clipped from V and 4 bases from J, the junction kept 14 bases outside the gene matches. CDR3 sequence reads: CASSEHPRGRGYEQYF. CDR3 DNA: TGTGCCAGCAGTGAACATCCCAGGGGGCGCGGTTACGAGCAGTACTTC. The full variable domain, completed using reference TRBV7-6 and TRBJ2-7, is GAGVSQSPRYKVTKRGQDVALRCDPISGHVSLYWYRQALGQGPEFLTYFNYEAQQDKSGLPNDRFSAERPEGSISTLTIQRTEQRDSAMYRCASSEHPRGRGYEQYFGPGTRLTVT.

This chain connects TRBV19 to TRBJ2-1; 10 bases map to TRBD2. CDR3 size: 19 residues. The germline V gene encodes CDR1 LNHDA and CDR2 SQIVND (reference sequence). J was trimmed by 1 base and V by 4 bases; bases with no gene match: 13. The CDR3 DNA is TGTGCCAGTAGTACTTCCCCTTTAACTAGCGGGATGTCCTACAATGAGCAGTTCTTC. It is translated as CASSTSPLTSGMSYNEQFF.

The chain recombines TRBV27 with TRBJ2-7, with TRBD1 identical over 8 bases. The CDR3 is made up of 14 amino acids. Germline-derived CDR1 and CDR2 are MNHEY and SMNVEV (reference sequence). Trimming at V came to 6 bases and at J to 5 bases, leaving 9 bases not matched to a gene. DNA of the CDR3: TGTGCCAGCAGGGCAGGGGGCCCGAGGAACGAGCAGTACTTC. It yields the protein CASRAGGPRNEQYF.